This TCR beta chain was obtained from a study of T-cell reconstitution after alpha-beta-depleted transplantation in children. The CDR3 has 14 residues. Trimming at V came to 6 bases and at J to 0 bases, leaving 2 bases not matched to a gene. Per germline, CDR1 MNHEY and CDR2 SMNVEV (reference sequence). The TCRbeta library was prepared with unique molecular identifiers. TCRdb reanalysed the PCR reads using MiXCR and keeps one entry per CDR3 protein. Of 200,000 to 250,000 distinct CDR3 sequences listed, roughly 7.7% are singletons. This clonotype was counted at least ten times. The chain recombines TRBV27 with TRBJ2-7; 10 bases align to TRBD2. The specimen comprised PBMCs, mostly from graft donor cells, sampled 180 days after TCRalphabeta/CD19-depleted stem cell transplant. The sequence was obtained from a male patient between 5 and 17 years old who had a stem cell transplant for acute lymphoblastic leukemia, so the T cells may come from the graft donor. In nucleotides, the CDR3 is TGTGCCAGCAGACTAGCGGGGAGCTCCTACGAGCAGTACTTC. It codes for CASRLAGSSYEQYF.